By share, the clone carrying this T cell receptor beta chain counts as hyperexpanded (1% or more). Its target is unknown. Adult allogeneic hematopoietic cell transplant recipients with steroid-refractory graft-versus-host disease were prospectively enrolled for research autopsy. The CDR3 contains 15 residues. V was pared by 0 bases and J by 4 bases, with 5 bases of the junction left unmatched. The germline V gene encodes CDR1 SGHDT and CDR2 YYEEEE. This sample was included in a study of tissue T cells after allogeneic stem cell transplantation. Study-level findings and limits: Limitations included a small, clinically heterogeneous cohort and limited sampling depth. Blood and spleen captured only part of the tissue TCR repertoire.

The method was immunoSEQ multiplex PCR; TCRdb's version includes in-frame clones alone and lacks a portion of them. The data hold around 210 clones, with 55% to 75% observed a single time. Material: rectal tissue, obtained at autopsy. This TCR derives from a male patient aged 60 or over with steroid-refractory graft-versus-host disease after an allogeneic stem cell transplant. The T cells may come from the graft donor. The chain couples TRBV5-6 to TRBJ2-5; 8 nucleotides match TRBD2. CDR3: CASSLGAGGGETQYF. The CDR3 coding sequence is TGTGCCAGCAGCTTGGGGGCCGGGGGGGGAGAGACCCAGTACTTC.